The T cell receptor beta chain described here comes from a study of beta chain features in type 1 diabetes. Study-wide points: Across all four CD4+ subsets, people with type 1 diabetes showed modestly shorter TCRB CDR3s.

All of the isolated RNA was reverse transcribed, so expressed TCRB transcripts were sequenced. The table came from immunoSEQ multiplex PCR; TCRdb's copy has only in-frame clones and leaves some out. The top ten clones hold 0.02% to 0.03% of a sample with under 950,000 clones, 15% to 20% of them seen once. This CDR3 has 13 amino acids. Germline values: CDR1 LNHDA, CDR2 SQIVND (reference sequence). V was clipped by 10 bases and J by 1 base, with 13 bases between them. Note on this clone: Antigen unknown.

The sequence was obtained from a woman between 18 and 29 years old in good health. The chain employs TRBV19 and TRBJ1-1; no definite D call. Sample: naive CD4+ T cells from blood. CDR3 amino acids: CATGRRGNTEAFF. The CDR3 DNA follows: TGTGCCACCGGGAGGCGGGGGAACACTGAAGCTTTCTTT.